A selection of T cell receptor beta chains follows, all from one sample in a study of CD8 T cells in ankylosing spondylitis. TCRdb used MiXCR to reprocess the 5' RACE reads, holding one entry per CDR3 protein. The table records roughly 440,000 distinct CDR3 sequences, 15% to 20% of them present only once. Sequences were obtained from blood, either unsorted or a sorted T cell fraction (not recorded which). These receptors all stem from a male donor with ankylosing spondylitis. The CDR3 runs from the conserved cysteine through the conserved F or W. A D gene is named only where the DNA matches it firmly. Size is stated for part of the rows, as once, few or many counts, or as a class when the clone is expanded.

clone size: .
V gene: TRBV12-3/TRBV12-4
J gene: TRBJ2-3
D gene: .
CDR3 DNA: TGTGCCAGCAGTTTTAGCGGTGCTCGCACAGATACGCAGTATTTT
CDR3 protein: CASSFSGARTDTQYF

clone size: many
V gene: TRBV4-2
J gene: TRBJ2-1
D gene: TRBD2
CDR3 DNA: TGTGCCAGCAGCCAAGAACTAGCGGGAGCGGAGGAGCAGTTCTTC
CDR3 protein: CASSQELAGAEEQFF

clone size: many
V gene: TRBV12-3/TRBV12-4
J gene: TRBJ2-3
D gene: TRBD1
CDR3 DNA: TGTGCCAGCAGTTGGAGAAGGGGGCTCTCAGATACGCAGTATTTT
CDR3 protein: CASSWRRGLSDTQYF

clone size: few
V gene: TRBV7-8
J gene: TRBJ2-1
D gene: TRBD2
CDR3 DNA: TGTGCCAGCAGCTTTAGCGGGAAGTACAATGAGCAGTTCTTC
CDR3 protein: CASSFSGKYNEQFF

clone size: .
V gene: TRBV23-1
J gene: TRBJ2-5
D gene: TRBD1
CDR3 DNA: TGCGCCAGCAGTCACGACAGGGTCCGGGAGACCCAGTACTTC
CDR3 protein: CASSHDRVRETQYF

clone size: few
V gene: TRBV20-1
J gene: TRBJ2-1
D gene: TRBD2
CDR3 DNA: TGCAGTGCTACCCGCCCTAGCGGGGCCCCTTACAATGAGCAGTTCTTC
CDR3 protein: CSATRPSGAPYNEQFF

clone size: .
V gene: TRBV2
J gene: TRBJ2-1
D gene: TRBD2
CDR3 DNA: TGTGCCAAGGGACTAGCGGGGGGAAGTTACAATGAGCAGTTCTTC
CDR3 protein: CAKGLAGGSYNEQFF

clone size: .
V gene: TRBV3-1
J gene: TRBJ2-7
D gene: .
CDR3 DNA: TGTGCCAGCAGCCCCGCCGGTCGCGAGCAGTACTTC
CDR3 protein: CASSPAGREQYF

clone size: few
V gene: TRBV11-2
J gene: TRBJ2-5
D gene: TRBD2
CDR3 DNA: TGTGCCAGCAGCTTAGATCACATGGGGAGGGTGAGCACCCAGTACTTC
CDR3 protein: CASSLDHMGRVSTQYF

clone size: .
V gene: TRBV27
J gene: TRBJ2-3
D gene: TRBD2
CDR3 DNA: TGTGCCAGCAGTTTTTGGACTAGCGGGAGTGGCACAGATACGCAGTATTTT
CDR3 protein: CASSFWTSGSGTDTQYF

clone size: .
V gene: TRBV29-1
J gene: TRBJ2-1
D gene: TRBD1
CDR3 DNA: TGCAGCGTTGAAACGACAGGGACTGAGCAGTTCTTC
CDR3 protein: CSVETTGTEQFF

clone size: few
V gene: TRBV27
J gene: TRBJ2-7
D gene: TRBD1
CDR3 DNA: TGTGCCAGCAGAAAACAGGGGGTGGGTCTTTTGGAGTACTTC
CDR3 protein: CASRKQGVGLLEYF

clone size: .
V gene: TRBV2
J gene: TRBJ2-5
D gene: .
CDR3 DNA: TGTGCCAGCAGTTACCGGGGGGCCCTGCTCGGGGAGACCCAGTACTTC
CDR3 protein: CASSYRGALLGETQYF

clone size: many
V gene: TRBV12-3/TRBV12-4
J gene: TRBJ2-5
D gene: .
CDR3 DNA: TGTGCCAGCAGTTTAGCGGGTGGGGGGCGGGGAGAGACCCAGTACTTC
CDR3 protein: CASSLAGGGRGETQYF

clone size: .
V gene: TRBV6-1
J gene: TRBJ2-6
D gene: .
CDR3 DNA: TGTGCCAGCAGTGATACGGGTGCCGGGGCCAACGTCCTGACTTTC
CDR3 protein: CASSDTGAGANVLTF

clone size: many
V gene: TRBV20-1
J gene: TRBJ2-1
D gene: TRBD2
CDR3 DNA: TGCAGTGCTAGAGATCAAATTAGCGGGACCGAGCAGTTCTTC
CDR3 protein: CSARDQISGTEQFF

clone size: .
V gene: TRBV7-9
J gene: TRBJ2-1
D gene: .
CDR3 DNA: TGTGCCAGCAGCTTAATGGCTAAGGGGCTTCCTGAGCAGTTCTTC
CDR3 protein: CASSLMAKGLPEQFF

clone size: .
V gene: TRBV5-1
J gene: TRBJ1-1
D gene: TRBD1
CDR3 DNA: TGCGCCAGCAGCTGGGGGGACAGGAACACTGAAGCTTTCTTT
CDR3 protein: CASSWGDRNTEAFF

clone size: many
V gene: TRBV6-2/TRBV6-3
J gene: TRBJ2-1
D gene: .
CDR3 DNA: TGTGCCAGCAGTTATTTGGGGTTCGAGCAGTTCTTC
CDR3 protein: CASSYLGFEQFF

clone size: .
V gene: TRBV29-1
J gene: TRBJ1-1
D gene: .
CDR3 DNA: TGCAGCGTTGAAGATTTAGGGCAGGTAAACACTGAAGCTTTCTTT
CDR3 protein: CSVEDLGQVNTEAFF

clone size: few
V gene: TRBV5-1
J gene: TRBJ2-5
D gene: TRBD1
CDR3 DNA: TGCGCCAGCAGCTTCAGGGGGCCCGGGGACGAGACCCAGTACTTC
CDR3 protein: CASSFRGPGDETQYF

clone size: .
V gene: TRBV9
J gene: TRBJ2-2
D gene: TRBD2
CDR3 DNA: TGTGCCAGCAGCTCCCGACTAGCGGGGCCAACCGGGGAGCTGTTTTTT
CDR3 protein: CASSSRLAGPTGELFF

clone size: many
V gene: TRBV7-2
J gene: TRBJ1-4
D gene: .
CDR3 DNA: TGTGCCAGCAGCTCCCATGAAAAACTGTTTTTT
CDR3 protein: CASSSHEKLFF

clone size: few
V gene: TRBV28
J gene: TRBJ1-5
D gene: .
CDR3 DNA: TGTGCCAGCACTTTCCTTCAGGGCAATCAGCCCCAGCATTTT
CDR3 protein: CASTFLQGNQPQHF

clone size: few
V gene: TRBV10-3
J gene: TRBJ2-1
D gene: .
CDR3 DNA: TGTGCCATCAGTGAGCCTAATAGGGTAAATCGGGACAATGAGCAGTTCTTC
CDR3 protein: CAISEPNRVNRDNEQFF

clone size: few
V gene: TRBV4-2
J gene: TRBJ1-6
D gene: TRBD1
CDR3 DNA: TGTGCCAGCAGCCTTTGGACAGGGCAAAATTCACCCCTCCACTTT
CDR3 protein: CASSLWTGQNSPLHF

clone size: .
V gene: TRBV20-1
J gene: TRBJ1-5
D gene: .
CDR3 DNA: TGCAGTGCGCCTAGTAGCAATCAGCCCCAGCATTTT
CDR3 protein: CSAPSSNQPQHF

clone size: few
V gene: TRBV6-5
J gene: TRBJ2-7
D gene: .
CDR3 DNA: TGTGCCAGCAGTTACTCGGCGACGGGGAGCTCCTACGAGCAGTACTTC
CDR3 protein: CASSYSATGSSYEQYF

clone size: .
V gene: TRBV9
J gene: TRBJ2-1
D gene: .
CDR3 DNA: TGTGCCAGCAGCGCCCGGCAGCGCAATGAGCAGTTCTTC
CDR3 protein: CASSARQRNEQFF

clone size: few
V gene: TRBV6-1
J gene: TRBJ2-4
D gene: .
CDR3 DNA: TGTGCCAGCAGTCGACCCGGGCTGAGTAACATTCAGTACTTC
CDR3 protein: CASSRPGLSNIQYF

clone size: few
V gene: TRBV10-2
J gene: TRBJ2-7
D gene: TRBD1
CDR3 DNA: TGCGCCACCCGGACAGGGTCGGTCTACGAGCAGTACTTC
CDR3 protein: CATRTGSVYEQYF

clone size: .
V gene: TRBV6-2/TRBV6-3
J gene: TRBJ1-5
D gene: .
CDR3 DNA: TGTGCCAGCAACCCCGCAGGGGAGGGAGTGAATCAGCCCCAGCATTTT
CDR3 protein: CASNPAGEGVNQPQHF

clone size: few
V gene: TRBV10-1
J gene: TRBJ2-1
D gene: .
CDR3 DNA: TGCGCCAGCAGTGAGGGGCTAGCTTTCTACAATGAGCAGTTCTTC
CDR3 protein: CASSEGLAFYNEQFF

clone size: .
V gene: TRBV20-1
J gene: TRBJ2-3
D gene: .
CDR3 DNA: TGCAGTGCTAGAGATTCCCCCGGACAGTCGCAGTATTTT
CDR3 protein: CSARDSPGQSQYF

clone size: .
V gene: TRBV11-1
J gene: TRBJ2-5
D gene: TRBD2
CDR3 DNA: TGTGCCAGCAGCTTAGCCGAACTAGCGGGCGTCGTTCAAGAGACCCAGTACTTC
CDR3 protein: CASSLAELAGVVQETQYF

clone size: few
V gene: TRBV20-1
J gene: TRBJ2-2
D gene: .
CDR3 DNA: TGCAGTGCTAAGATCGGGACAAGCACCGGGGAGCTGTTTTTT
CDR3 protein: CSAKIGTSTGELFF

clone size: .
V gene: TRBV6-1
J gene: TRBJ1-6
D gene: .
CDR3 DNA: TGTGCCAGCACCCCGACCGGGCGGGGATATAATTCACCCCTCCACTTT
CDR3 protein: CASTPTGRGYNSPLHF

clone size: few
V gene: TRBV20-1
J gene: TRBJ2-1
D gene: TRBD2
CDR3 DNA: TGCAGTGCTAGAGATCCTAACGGGAGGACCCTCTACAATGAGCAGTTCTTC
CDR3 protein: CSARDPNGRTLYNEQFF

clone size: .
V gene: TRBV20-1
J gene: TRBJ2-3
D gene: TRBD2
CDR3 DNA: TGCAGCGCCCGAAGTGGTAGCGGGGGGGGCACAGATACGCAGTATTTT
CDR3 protein: CSARSGSGGGTDTQYF

clone size: many
V gene: TRBV29-1
J gene: TRBJ2-1
D gene: TRBD2
CDR3 DNA: TGCAGCGTTGAAAATGAGGCGGGAGTGGGCTCGGGTCTCTCCTACAATGAGCAGTTCTTC
CDR3 protein: CSVENEAGVGSGLSYNEQFF

clone size: few
V gene: TRBV12-3/TRBV12-4
J gene: TRBJ1-2
D gene: .
CDR3 DNA: TGTGCCAGCAGCACTGACAGGTCCGGCTACACCTTC
CDR3 protein: CASSTDRSGYTF

clone size: few
V gene: TRBV5-1
J gene: TRBJ2-2
D gene: .
CDR3 DNA: TGCGCCAGCAGCTTGGATCTGGCCGGGGAGCTGTTTTTT
CDR3 protein: CASSLDLAGELFF

clone size: many
V gene: TRBV4-3
J gene: TRBJ2-7
D gene: TRBD2
CDR3 DNA: TGCGCCAGCAGCCGCACTAGCGGGGGGATCTACGAGCAGTACTTC
CDR3 protein: CASSRTSGGIYEQYF

clone size: .
V gene: TRBV20-1
J gene: TRBJ2-1
D gene: TRBD2
CDR3 DNA: TGCAGTGCCCGGGGACTAGCGGTTTACAATGAGCAGTTCTTC
CDR3 protein: CSARGLAVYNEQFF

clone size: .
V gene: TRBV7-9
J gene: TRBJ2-2
D gene: .
CDR3 DNA: TGTGCCAGCAGCTTAGTAAGCGCCGGGGAGCTGTTTTTT
CDR3 protein: CASSLVSAGELFF

clone size: .
V gene: TRBV15
J gene: TRBJ2-7
D gene: TRBD2
CDR3 DNA: TGTGCCACCAGCCGAACTAGCGGGAGGGTCCACGAGCAGTACTTC
CDR3 protein: CATSRTSGRVHEQYF

clone size: .
V gene: TRBV20-1
J gene: TRBJ1-2
D gene: .
CDR3 DNA: TGCAGTGCTAGAGATCTTGGCCAGCCCTATGGCTACACCTTC
CDR3 protein: CSARDLGQPYGYTF

clone size: .
V gene: TRBV6-1
J gene: TRBJ1-2
D gene: TRBD1
CDR3 DNA: TGTGCCAGCGTGGGACAGGGAAACTATGGCTACACCTTC
CDR3 protein: CASVGQGNYGYTF

clone size: .
V gene: TRBV20-1
J gene: TRBJ1-1
D gene: TRBD1
CDR3 DNA: TGCAGTGCTAGAGATTTGGGACAGGGCTTCTCTGAAGCTTTCTTT
CDR3 protein: CSARDLGQGFSEAFF